These T cell receptor beta chains were read from a single sample in a study of PD-1 blockade in classical Hodgkin lymphoma. The data were produced by immunoSEQ multiplex PCR, yet TCRdb's version contains in-frame clones alone and is incomplete. Among 10,000 to 15,000 clones listed, under 90% were seen once. The sequenced sample was CD4+ T cells from blood, obtained at baseline. Receptor source: a human donor with classical Hodgkin lymphoma. Both conserved end residues are part of each CDR3. Each record gives: V gene, J gene, D gene, clone size, CDR3 DNA, CDR3 protein. The D gene is left open where the match is weak. The listing skips clone size in some rows; elsewhere it reads once, few, many or a size class.

V gene: TRBV10-3
J gene: TRBJ2-2
D gene: NA
clone size: NA
CDR3 DNA: TGTGCCATCAGTGAATCCAGGGGCCTTAACACCGGGGAGCTGTTTTTT
CDR3 protein: CAISESRGLNTGELFF

V gene: TRBV29-1
J gene: TRBJ1-1
D gene: TRBD1
clone size: once
CDR3 DNA: TGCAGCGTTGAACCTCCACAGGGGTTCACTGAAGCTTTCTTT
CDR3 protein: CSVEPPQGFTEAFF

V gene: TRBV19
J gene: TRBJ1-2
D gene: NA
clone size: once
CDR3 DNA: TGTGCCAGTAGTCTCGTTAGCGGAGCTAACTATGGCTACACCTTC
CDR3 protein: CASSLVSGANYGYTF

V gene: TRBV28
J gene: TRBJ2-7
D gene: TRBD1
clone size: NA
CDR3 DNA: TGTGCCAGCATTGGGACAGGGGGAAAGCGGGCCTACGAGCAGTACTTC
CDR3 protein: CASIGTGGKRAYEQYF

V gene: TRBV28
J gene: TRBJ1-1
D gene: NA
clone size: NA
CDR3 DNA: TGTGCCAGCACACAACTGAACACTGAAGCTTTCTTT
CDR3 protein: CASTQLNTEAFF

V gene: TRBV10-3
J gene: TRBJ2-2
D gene: NA
clone size: NA
CDR3 DNA: TGTGCCATGGGGACCGGAACGGGGGAGCTGTTTTTT
CDR3 protein: CAMGTGTGELFF

V gene: TRBV10-3
J gene: TRBJ2-7
D gene: NA
clone size: NA
CDR3 DNA: TGTGCCATCAGTGAAAGTAAAGGGCAGTCCTACGAGCAGTACTTC
CDR3 protein: CAISESKGQSYEQYF

V gene: TRBV19
J gene: TRBJ1-2
D gene: NA
clone size: NA
CDR3 DNA: TGTGCCAGTAGTATAGAGGCAGGGGACTATGGCTACACCTTC
CDR3 protein: CASSIEAGDYGYTF

V gene: TRBV10-3
J gene: TRBJ1-4
D gene: NA
clone size: NA
CDR3 DNA: TGTGCCATCAGTGATCAGGGAATTGGTGAAAAACTGTTTTTT
CDR3 protein: CAISDQGIGEKLFF

V gene: TRBV7-2
J gene: TRBJ1-3
D gene: NA
clone size: NA
CDR3 DNA: TGTGCCAGTAACAGGGAAGGTGGAAACACCATATATTTT
CDR3 protein: CASNREGGNTIYF

V gene: TRBV19
J gene: TRBJ2-1
D gene: TRBD2
clone size: NA
CDR3 DNA: TGTGCCAGTAGTCCCCTAGCGGGAGACATTCTAGGGGAGCAGTTCTTC
CDR3 protein: CASSPLAGDILGEQFF

V gene: TRBV5-6
J gene: TRBJ2-7
D gene: NA
clone size: NA
CDR3 DNA: TGTGCCAGCAGCTTACTAATTGACAGCGAATTACCCTACGAGCAGTACTTC
CDR3 protein: CASSLLIDSELPYEQYF

V gene: TRBV11-2
J gene: TRBJ1-1
D gene: TRBD1
clone size: NA
CDR3 DNA: TGTGCCAGCAGCTTGGGGACAGACACTGAAGCTTTCTTT
CDR3 protein: CASSLGTDTEAFF

V gene: TRBV7-3
J gene: TRBJ2-7
D gene: NA
clone size: NA
CDR3 DNA: TGTGCCGCCCAGAGTGGGAACCGCTGCTACGAGCAGTACTTC
CDR3 protein: CAAQSGNRCYEQYF

V gene: TRBV7-8
J gene: TRBJ1-3
D gene: NA
clone size: NA
CDR3 DNA: TGTGCCAGCAGCCTCAACACTTACTCTGGAAACACCATATATTTT
CDR3 protein: CASSLNTYSGNTIYF

V gene: TRBV10-1
J gene: TRBJ2-7
D gene: TRBD1
clone size: NA
CDR3 DNA: TGCGCCAGCAGTTTCGGGACAGGGAGGGACGAACAGTACTTC
CDR3 protein: CASSFGTGRDEQYF

V gene: TRBV28
J gene: TRBJ1-2
D gene: NA
clone size: once
CDR3 DNA: TGTGCCAGCAAACACTCTAACTATGGCTACACCTTC
CDR3 protein: CASKHSNYGYTF

V gene: TRBV25-1
J gene: TRBJ2-3
D gene: NA
clone size: NA
CDR3 DNA: TGTGCCAGCAGTTTGGTGGGGGGCACAGATACGCAGTATTTT
CDR3 protein: CASSLVGGTDTQYF

V gene: TRBV6-1
J gene: TRBJ1-6
D gene: NA
clone size: NA
CDR3 DNA: TGTGCCAGCAGTGACTTGGGCATCACTTCACCCCTCCACTTT
CDR3 protein: CASSDLGITSPLHF

V gene: TRBV6-6
J gene: TRBJ1-2
D gene: NA
clone size: NA
CDR3 DNA: TGTGCCAGCAGTTACCTAGGCAACTACGGTGGCTACACCTTC
CDR3 protein: CASSYLGNYGGYTF

V gene: TRBV9
J gene: TRBJ2-7
D gene: NA
clone size: NA
CDR3 DNA: TGTGCCAGCAGCGTAGCTGGACAGACCTATAACTCCTACGAGCAGTACTTC
CDR3 protein: CASSVAGQTYNSYEQYF

V gene: TRBV19
J gene: TRBJ1-5
D gene: NA
clone size: NA
CDR3 DNA: TGTGCCAGTAGTGTGGACAGAGGGAATCAGCCCCAGCATTTT
CDR3 protein: CASSVDRGNQPQHF

V gene: TRBV28
J gene: TRBJ2-7
D gene: NA
clone size: NA
CDR3 DNA: TGTGCCAGCAACCCCCAGTCTGTCTACGAGCAGTACTTC
CDR3 protein: CASNPQSVYEQYF

V gene: TRBV5-4
J gene: TRBJ2-5
D gene: TRBD2
clone size: NA
CDR3 DNA: TGTGCCAGCAGCTTGGGAAACGGGGGGGCAGAGACCCAGTACTTC
CDR3 protein: CASSLGNGGAETQYF

V gene: TRBV9
J gene: TRBJ1-4
D gene: TRBD1
clone size: NA
CDR3 DNA: TGTGCCAGCAGCACGGGGACAGGGGGTGAAAAACTGTTTTTT
CDR3 protein: CASSTGTGGEKLFF

V gene: TRBV7-6
J gene: TRBJ1-4
D gene: NA
clone size: NA
CDR3 DNA: TGTGCCAGCAGCTTAGGGGGGGGAACAACTAATGAAAAACTGTTTTTT
CDR3 protein: CASSLGGGTTNEKLFF

V gene: TRBV7-6
J gene: TRBJ2-1
D gene: TRBD2
clone size: NA
CDR3 DNA: TGTGCCAGCAGCCTAAGACTAGCGGGAGGGAGCTCCTACAATGAGCAGTTCTTC
CDR3 protein: CASSLRLAGGSSYNEQFF

V gene: TRBV5-4
J gene: TRBJ2-7
D gene: TRBD1
clone size: NA
CDR3 DNA: TGTGCCAGCAGCTTGTCGGGGACAGGGGTCGAGCAGTACTTC
CDR3 protein: CASSLSGTGVEQYF

V gene: TRBV10-1
J gene: TRBJ1-6
D gene: NA
clone size: NA
CDR3 DNA: TGCGCCAGCAGTGAAACGAGCTCCTATAATTCACCCCTCCACTTT
CDR3 protein: CASSETSSYNSPLHF

V gene: TRBV28
J gene: TRBJ1-4
D gene: NA
clone size: NA
CDR3 DNA: TGTGCCAGCAGCGGAGGGGTAAAACTGTTTTTT
CDR3 protein: CASSGGVKLFF

V gene: TRBV7-9
J gene: TRBJ2-2
D gene: TRBD1
clone size: NA
CDR3 DNA: TGTGCCACCCCGGGACAGAGTAACACCGGGGAGCTGTTTTTT
CDR3 protein: CATPGQSNTGELFF

V gene: TRBV18
J gene: TRBJ1-3
D gene: NA
clone size: NA
CDR3 DNA: TGTGCCAGCTCACCAGCGGCAGGGGTGGCCGGAAACACCATATATTTT
CDR3 protein: CASSPAAGVAGNTIYF